This passage covers 22 T cell receptor beta chains from one sample sequenced in a study of regulatory T cells. Amplification used 52 TRBV primers and 13 TRBJ primers. Sequencing was performed with immunoSEQ multiplex PCR; in TCRdb, only in-frame clones are kept and a portion is missing. The profile shows approximately 29,000 clones, more than 85% of them singletons. These receptors' antigens are unknown. Findings and limits, study-wide: In CD3G-deficient patients, conventional CD4+ T cells were enriched for hydrophobic CDR3 residues at positions 6 and 7.

The sequenced sample consisted of conventional CD4+ T cells sorted from blood. These receptors came from a child younger than 10 with CD3G deficiency.

CDR3: CASSLNPYYEQYF. In DNA, the CDR3 is TGTGCCAGCAGTTTAAACCCCTACTACGAGCAGTACTTC. This sequence joins TRBV28 and TRBJ2-7; D is unclear. V lost 2 bases and J lost 3, with 8 bases in between. Per the germline V gene, CDR1 is MDHEN and CDR2 is SYDVKM. The CDR3 extends over 13 amino acids.

The chain recombines TRBV28 with TRBJ2-7; 7 nucleotides match TRBD2. CDR3 length: 13 amino acids. CDR1 and CDR2 (germline): MDHEN, SYDVKM. The V segment lost 3 bases and the J segment 5 bases; nucleotides outside the gene matches: 4. The CDR3 loop is CASSLGGFNEQYF. CDR3 coding DNA: TGTGCCAGCAGTTTGGGGGGGTTCAACGAGCAGTACTTC. Variable domain in full (rest from reference TRBV28 and TRBJ2-7): DVKVTQSSRYLVKRTGEKVFLECVQDMDHENMFWYRQDPGLGLRLIYFSYDVKMKEKGDIPEGYSVSREKKERFSLILESASTNQTSMYLCASSLGGFNEQYFGPGTRLTVT.

The rearrangement links TRBV27 to TRBJ1-2, with 7 bases matching TRBD1. V lost 7 bases to trimming and J lost 8 bases; unmatched junction nucleotides: 7. The CDR3 has 12 amino acids. In germline, CDR1 is MNHEY, CDR2 SMNVEV (reference sequence). The CDR3 DNA reads TGTGCCAGCATTATCAGGGGGGACGGCTACACCTTC. This encodes CASIIRGDGYTF.

V gene TRBV11-2 combines with J gene TRBJ2-7; TRBD1 agrees at 8 bases. CDR3 length equals 15 residues. V shed 4 bases, J shed 2 bases, and the junction held 7 bases outside the gene matches. The germline V gene has CDR1 SGHAT and CDR2 FQNNGV. The CDR3 bases are TGTGCCAGCAGCTCCGACAGGGGAAAGACCTACGAGCAGTACTTC. It is translated as CASSSDRGKTYEQYF.

The chain has TRBV6-1 and TRBJ1-2; D ambiguous. Between the trimmed V and J ends, which lost 4 bases and 3 bases, there was a span of 9 bases. The germline V gene encodes CDR1 MNHNS and CDR2 SASEGT. The CDR3 is 13 residues long. CDR3 bases: TGTGCCAGCAGTGCGATGGGTGACTATGGCTACACCTTC. Its translation is CASSAMGDYGYTF.

V is TRBV28 and J is TRBJ1-2; no reliable D call. The CDR3 contains 13 residues. Trimming pared 5 bases from V and 10 bases from J, leaving 17 bases between. The V gene's germline CDR1 is MDHEN and CDR2 SYDVKM. CDR3 sequence (DNA): TGTGCCAGCAGTATTCCGGGCCGAAGCTTCTACACCTTC. Amino acids: CASSIPGRSFYTF.

The chain couples TRBV28 to TRBJ1-2; 7 bases map to TRBD1. V shed 5 bases, J shed 7 bases, and the junction held 22 bases outside the gene matches. The CDR3 extends over 18 amino acids. Germline CDR1 and CDR2: MDHEN and SYDVKM. The CDR3 nucleotides are TGTGCCAGCAGTGCCTTCCGGGACAGCCACCTGACAGGTTTTGGCTACACCTTC. Its translation: CASSAFRDSHLTGFGYTF.

The chain links TRBV7-2 to TRBJ2-2, with D hard to call. This CDR3 region has 15 residues. V was pared by 0 bases and J by 7 bases, with 12 bases between. Germline CDR1 and CDR2: SGHTA and FQGNSA. The CDR3 DNA follows: TGTGCCAGCAGCTTAGCCCAGCGAGGTGGCGGGGAGCTGTTTTTT. Translated: CASSLAQRGGGELFF.

This clone was found once. The rearrangement links TRBV18 to TRBJ2-7; 7 nucleotides align to TRBD2. V dropped 5 bases and J dropped 2; count of bases not matched to a gene: 9. In germline, CDR1 is KGHSH, CDR2 LQKENI. The CDR3 loop spans 15 amino acids. CDR3 region: CASSSSSGGTYEQYF. The CDR3 coding sequence is TGTGCCAGCTCAAGCTCTAGCGGAGGTACCTACGAGCAGTACTTC. Filled out from reference TRBV18 and TRBJ2-7, the complete variable domain reads NAGVMQNPRHLVRRRGQEARLRCSPMKGHSHVYWYRQLPEEGLKFMVYLQKENIIDESGMPKERFSAEFPKEGPSILRIQQVVRGDSAAYFCASSSSSGGTYEQYFGPGTRLTVT.

The chain carries TRBV5-1 and TRBJ2-3; possibly TRBD1 or TRBD2 for D (5 bases each). Germline V gives CDR1 SGHRS, CDR2 YFSETQ. This CDR3 comprises 13 residues. V dropped 4 bases and J dropped 9 bases, with 15 bases sitting between them. The CDR3 nucleotides are TGCGCCAGCAGCCACTCCGGGGACCGGACGCAGTATTTT. Encoded protein: CASSHSGDRTQYF.

This chain joins TRBV5-1 and TRBJ1-1; 7 bases are a match to TRBD1. CDR3 length: 13 residues. The germline V gene has CDR1 SGHRS and CDR2 YFSETQ. Trimming at V came to 2 bases and at J to 4 bases, leaving 2 bases not matched to a gene. The CDR3 coding sequence is TGCGCCAGCAGCTTCGAGGGGGCCACTGAAGCTTTCTTT. Amino acid sequence: CASSFEGATEAFF.

V and J are TRBV28 and TRBJ1-5; D possibly corresponds to TRBD1 (6 bases). The ends were cut back, 4 bases at V and 2 bases at J, with 9 bases in the middle. Germline V gene sequence: CDR1 MDHEN, CDR2 SYDVKM. The CDR3 is 14 amino acids. CDR3 coding DNA: TGTGCCAGCAGTTCAGGGGACGGCAATCAGCCCCAGCATTTT. Amino acid sequence: CASSSGDGNQPQHF.

The chain uses TRBV28 and TRBJ2-6; 9 nucleotides align to TRBD1. In germline, CDR1 is MDHEN, CDR2 SYDVKM. The CDR3 is 18 amino acids. V was clipped by 5 bases and J by 2 bases; unmatched bases: 10. The chain's CDR3 is CASSQAGTGFAGANVLTF. CDR3 DNA: TGTGCCAGCAGTCAGGCTGGGACAGGGTTCGCTGGGGCCAACGTCCTGACTTTC. Using reference TRBV28 and TRBJ2-6 for the parts outside the CDR3, the full variable domain is DVKVTQSSRYLVKRTGEKVFLECVQDMDHENMFWYRQDPGLGLRLIYFSYDVKMKEKGDIPEGYSVSREKKERFSLILESASTNQTSMYLCASSQAGTGFAGANVLTFGAGSRLTVL.

The rearrangement links TRBV6-1 to TRBJ1-1; D is perhaps TRBD1 (6 bases). V lost 2 bases and J 8 bases, leaving 12 bases between the germline ends. Looked up from germline, CDR1 is MNHNS and CDR2 is SASEGT. The CDR3 is 13 residues long. The DNA for the CDR3 is TGTGCCAGCAGTGAATCCTGGGGGCGCGAAGCTTTCTTT. Translating gives CASSESWGREAFF.

The chain combines TRBV28 with TRBJ2-7; perhaps D is TRBD1 or TRBD2 (6 bases each). CDR1 MDHEN and CDR2 SYDVKM come from the germline V gene. Between the trimmed V and J ends, which lost 2 bases and 2 bases, there was a span of 10 bases. The CDR3 runs 14 residues. In DNA, the CDR3 is TGTGCCAGCAGTTTACGGGGGCCCACCTACGAGCAGTACTTC. Encoded protein: CASSLRGPTYEQYF.

The J gene is TRBJ2-3, the V gene TRBV5-1; possible D gene TRBD2, 6 bases. The CDR3 loop spans 15 amino acids. The V end was cut by 0 bases, the J end by 0 bases, with 8 bases between. Germline assignment: CDR1 SGHRS and CDR2 YFSETQ. In nucleotides, the CDR3 is TGCGCCAGCAGCTTGGGACTAGTTAGCACAGATACGCAGTATTTT. Its translation is CASSLGLVSTDTQYF. Combining the CDR3 with reference TRBV5-1 and TRBJ2-3 gives the whole variable domain KAGVTQTPRYLIKTRGQQVTLSCSPISGHRSVSWYQQTPGQGLQFLFEYFSETQRNKGNFPGRFSGRQFSNSRSEMNVSTLELGDSALYLCASSLGLVSTDTQYFGPGTRLTVL.

The chain is built from TRBV28 and TRBJ1-2; tentatively, D is TRBD1 (5 bases). V was clipped by 5 bases and J by 3 bases, with 13 bases between them. Germline lookup yields CDR1 MDHEN and CDR2 SYDVKM. The CDR3 length is 14 residues. The CDR3 sequence: CASSPHPQDYGYTF. Here the CDR3 DNA reads TGTGCCAGCAGTCCCCACCCACAGGACTATGGCTACACCTTC.

V gene TRBV12-5 combines with J gene TRBJ2-7; no reliable D call. V was trimmed by 1 base and J by 3 bases, leaving 7 bases between them. CDR3 length: 13 amino acids. In germline, CDR1 is LGHNT, CDR2 FRNRAP. The CDR3 nucleotides are TGTGCTAGTGGTTTGGCCCCAGGCTACGAGCAGTACTTC. Translated, it gives CASGLAPGYEQYF.

The V gene is TRBV5-1, the J gene TRBJ2-7, with D possibly being TRBD1 or TRBD2 (5 bases each). The ends were cut back, 4 bases at V and 8 bases at J, with 19 bases in the middle. Germline V gene sequence: CDR1 SGHRS, CDR2 YFSETQ. The CDR3 contains 14 residues. CDR3 nucleotides: TGCGCCAGCAGCCCCAACTCAGTTAAGGGACAGCAGTACTTC. It encodes CASSPNSVKGQQYF. The whole variable domain, remainder taken from reference TRBV5-1 and TRBJ2-7, is KAGVTQTPRYLIKTRGQQVTLSCSPISGHRSVSWYQQTPGQGLQFLFEYFSETQRNKGNFPGRFSGRQFSNSRSEMNVSTLELGDSALYLCASSPNSVKGQQYFGPGTRLTVT.

The V call is TRBV5-4, the J call TRBJ2-3; the match to TRBD2 covers 8 bases. This CDR3 has 16 amino acids. Germline V gene sequence: CDR1 SGHNT, CDR2 YYREEE (reference sequence). The ends lost 4 bases at V and 0 bases at J; junction bases unmatched: 7. As DNA, the CDR3 is TGTGCCAGCAGCGTTAGACTAGCGCCTAGCACAGATACGCAGTATTTT. Its protein product is CASSVRLAPSTDTQYF.

This sequence joins TRBV5-1 and TRBJ2-3; 12 nucleotides agree with TRBD2. J was trimmed by 4 bases and V by 3 bases; bases with no gene match: 6. The CDR3 is 16 residues long. Germline CDR1 and CDR2: SGHRS and YFSETQ. Here the CDR3 DNA reads TGCGCCAGCAGCTCCGGACTAGCGGGGTTTGCAGATACGCAGTATTTT. Encoded protein: CASSSGLAGFADTQYF.

The chain links TRBV10-3 to TRBJ2-2; D not resolved. The germline V gene encodes CDR1 ENHRY and CDR2 SYGVKD. Trimming removed 5 bases from V and 13 bases from J, with 17 bases in between. The CDR3 contains 13 residues. The DNA for the CDR3 is TGTGCCATCAGTCCCACCCCAGCGACCGGGCTGTTTTTT. Encoded protein: CAISPTPATGLFF.